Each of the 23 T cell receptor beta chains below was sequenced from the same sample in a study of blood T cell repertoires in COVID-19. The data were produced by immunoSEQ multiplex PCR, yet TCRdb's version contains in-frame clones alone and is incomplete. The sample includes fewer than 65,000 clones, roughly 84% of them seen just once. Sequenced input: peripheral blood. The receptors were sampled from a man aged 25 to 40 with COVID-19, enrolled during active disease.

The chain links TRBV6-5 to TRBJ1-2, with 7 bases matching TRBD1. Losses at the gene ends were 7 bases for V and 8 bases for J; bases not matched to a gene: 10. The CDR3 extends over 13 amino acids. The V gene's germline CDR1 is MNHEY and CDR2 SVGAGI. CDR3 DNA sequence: TGTGCCAGCACCCTGCGGACAGGACTCGGCTACACCTTC. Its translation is CASTLRTGLGYTF.

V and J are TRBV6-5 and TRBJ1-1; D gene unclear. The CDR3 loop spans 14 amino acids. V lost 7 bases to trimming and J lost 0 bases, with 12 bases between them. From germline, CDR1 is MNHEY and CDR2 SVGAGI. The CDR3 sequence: CASTLKRMNTEAFF. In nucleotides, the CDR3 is TGTGCCAGCACCTTGAAGCGGATGAACACTGAAGCTTTCTTT.

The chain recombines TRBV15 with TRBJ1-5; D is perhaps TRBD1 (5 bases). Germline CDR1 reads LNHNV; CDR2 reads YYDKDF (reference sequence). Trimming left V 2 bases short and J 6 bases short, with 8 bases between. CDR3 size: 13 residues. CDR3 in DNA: TGTGCCACCAGCAGACCCGACAGTCAGCCCCAGCATTTT. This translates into CATSRPDSQPQHF.

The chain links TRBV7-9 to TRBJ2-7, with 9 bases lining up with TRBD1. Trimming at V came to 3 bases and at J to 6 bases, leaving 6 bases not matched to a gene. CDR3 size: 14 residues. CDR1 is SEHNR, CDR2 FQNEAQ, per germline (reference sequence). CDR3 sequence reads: CASSLGTGNAEQYF. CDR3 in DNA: TGTGCCAGCAGCTTGGGGACAGGGAATGCCGAGCAGTACTTC.

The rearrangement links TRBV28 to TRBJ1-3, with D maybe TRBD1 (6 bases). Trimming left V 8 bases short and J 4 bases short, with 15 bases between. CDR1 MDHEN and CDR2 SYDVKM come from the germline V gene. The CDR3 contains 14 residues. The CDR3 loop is CASGLGGAGNTIYF. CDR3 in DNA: TGTGCCAGCGGACTTGGGGGCGCGGGAAACACCATATATTTT.

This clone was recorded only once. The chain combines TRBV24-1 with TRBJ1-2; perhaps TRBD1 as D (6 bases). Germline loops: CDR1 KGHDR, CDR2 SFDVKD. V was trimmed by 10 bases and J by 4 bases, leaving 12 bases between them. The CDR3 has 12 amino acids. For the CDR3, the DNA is TGTGCCACGAGTAGGGGGGGCTATGGCTACACCTTC. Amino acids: CATSRGGYGYTF.

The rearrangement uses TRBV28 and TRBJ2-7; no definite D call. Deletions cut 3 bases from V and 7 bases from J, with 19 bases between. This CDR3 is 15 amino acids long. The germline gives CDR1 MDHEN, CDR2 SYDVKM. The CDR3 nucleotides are TGTGCCAGCAGTTTCGGCCTAAGTGGGCACGTGGAGCAGTACTTC. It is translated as CASSFGLSGHVEQYF.

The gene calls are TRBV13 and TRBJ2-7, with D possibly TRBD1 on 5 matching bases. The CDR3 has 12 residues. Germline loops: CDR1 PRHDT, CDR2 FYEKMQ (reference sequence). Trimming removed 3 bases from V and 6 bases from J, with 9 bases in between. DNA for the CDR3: TGTGCCAGCAGCTTCAGGGTTGGCGAGCAGTACTTC. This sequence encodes CASSFRVGEQYF.

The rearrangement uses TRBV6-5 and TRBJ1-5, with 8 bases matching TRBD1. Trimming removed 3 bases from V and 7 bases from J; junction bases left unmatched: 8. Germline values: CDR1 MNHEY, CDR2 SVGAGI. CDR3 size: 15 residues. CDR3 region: CASSYSTGGGQPQHF. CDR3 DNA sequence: TGTGCCAGCAGTTATTCTACAGGGGGTGGGCAGCCCCAGCATTTT.

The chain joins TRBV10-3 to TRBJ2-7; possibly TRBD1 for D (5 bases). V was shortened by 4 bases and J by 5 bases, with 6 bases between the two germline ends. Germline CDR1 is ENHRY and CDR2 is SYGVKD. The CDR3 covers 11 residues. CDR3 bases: TGTGCCATCAGTGGACAGAACGAGCAGTACTTC. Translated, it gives CAISGQNEQYF.

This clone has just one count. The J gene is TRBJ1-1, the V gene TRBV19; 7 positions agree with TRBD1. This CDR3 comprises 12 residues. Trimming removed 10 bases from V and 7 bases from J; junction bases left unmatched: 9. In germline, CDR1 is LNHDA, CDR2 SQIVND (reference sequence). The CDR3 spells CATTQGNLEAFF. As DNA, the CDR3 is TGTGCCACAACACAGGGGAACCTTGAAGCTTTCTTT.

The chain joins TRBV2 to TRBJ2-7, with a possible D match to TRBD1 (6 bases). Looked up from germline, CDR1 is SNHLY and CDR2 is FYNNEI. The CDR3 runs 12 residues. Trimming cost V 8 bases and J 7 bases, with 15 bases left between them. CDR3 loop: CASVQGQKEQYF. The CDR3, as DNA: TGTGCCAGCGTCCAGGGGCAAAAAGAGCAGTACTTC.

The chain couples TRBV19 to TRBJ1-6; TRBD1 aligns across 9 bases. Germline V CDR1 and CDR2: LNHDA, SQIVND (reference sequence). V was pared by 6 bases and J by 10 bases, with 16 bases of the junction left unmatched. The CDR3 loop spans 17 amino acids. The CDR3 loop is CASSVLPGQGLTSPLHF. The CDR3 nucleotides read TGTGCCAGTAGCGTCCTCCCGGGACAGGGACTAACCTCACCCCTCCACTTT.

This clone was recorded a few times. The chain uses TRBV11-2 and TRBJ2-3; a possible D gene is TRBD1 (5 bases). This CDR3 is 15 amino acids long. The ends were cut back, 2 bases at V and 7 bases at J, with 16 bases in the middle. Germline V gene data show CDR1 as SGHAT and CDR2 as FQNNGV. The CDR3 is CASSLQGSGRYTQYF. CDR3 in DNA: TGTGCCAGCAGCTTACAGGGTTCCGGCAGGTATACGCAGTATTTT.

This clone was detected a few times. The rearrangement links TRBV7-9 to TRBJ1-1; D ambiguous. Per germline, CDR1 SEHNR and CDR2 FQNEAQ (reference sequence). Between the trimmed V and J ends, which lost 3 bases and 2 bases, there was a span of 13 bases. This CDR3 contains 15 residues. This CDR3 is CASSLRIGINTEAFF. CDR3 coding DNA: TGTGCCAGCAGCTTGAGGATCGGTATAAACACTGAAGCTTTCTTT. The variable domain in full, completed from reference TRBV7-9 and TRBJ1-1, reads DTGVSQNPRHKITKRGQNVTFRCDPISEHNRLYWYRQTLGQGPEFLTYFQNEAQLEKSRLLSDRFSAERPKGSFSTLEIQRTEQGDSAMYLCASSLRIGINTEAFFGQGTRLTVV.

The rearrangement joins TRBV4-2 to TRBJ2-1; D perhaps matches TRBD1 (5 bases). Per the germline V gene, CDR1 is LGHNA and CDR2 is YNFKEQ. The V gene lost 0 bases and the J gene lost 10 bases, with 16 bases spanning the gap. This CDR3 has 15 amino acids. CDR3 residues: CASSQDASGLWEQFF. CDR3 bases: TGTGCCAGCAGCCAAGACGCTTCAGGGTTGTGGGAGCAGTTCTTC.

The CDR3 sequence is CASSTRDRGHEQYF. CDR3 bases: TGTGCCAGCAGTACCCGGGACAGGGGCCACGAGCAGTACTTC. This chain uses TRBV6-2 or TRBV6-3 with TRBJ2-7, with 10 bases fitting TRBD1. The germline CDR1 and CDR2 sequences are MNHEY and SVGEGT. CDR3 size: 14 residues. The V segment lost 5 bases and the J segment 5 bases; nucleotides outside the gene matches: 6.

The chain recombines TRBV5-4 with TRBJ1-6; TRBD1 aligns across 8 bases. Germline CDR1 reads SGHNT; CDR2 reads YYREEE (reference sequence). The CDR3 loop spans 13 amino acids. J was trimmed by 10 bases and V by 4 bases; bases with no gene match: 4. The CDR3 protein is CASSPTGGSPLHF. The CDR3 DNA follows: TGTGCCAGCAGCCCTACAGGGGGATCACCCCTCCACTTT.

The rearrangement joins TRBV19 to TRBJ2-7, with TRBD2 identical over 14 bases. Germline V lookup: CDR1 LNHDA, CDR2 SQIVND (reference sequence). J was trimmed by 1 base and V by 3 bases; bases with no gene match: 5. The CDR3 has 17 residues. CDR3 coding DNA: TGTGCCAGTAGTATCGGGACTAGCGGGAGCCTATCCTACGAGCAGTACTTC. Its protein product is CASSIGTSGSLSYEQYF.

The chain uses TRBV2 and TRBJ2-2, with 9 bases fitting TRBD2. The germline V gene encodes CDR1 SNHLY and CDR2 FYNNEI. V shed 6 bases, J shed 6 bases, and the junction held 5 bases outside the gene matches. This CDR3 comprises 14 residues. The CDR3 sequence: CASRDSGSAGELFF. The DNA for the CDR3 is TGTGCCAGCAGGGATAGCGGGAGCGCCGGGGAGCTGTTTTTT.

This CDR3 reads CASSHRTGPYNSPLHF. The CDR3 nucleotides are TGCGCCAGCAGCCACCGGACAGGACCGTATAATTCACCCCTCCACTTT. The rearrangement joins TRBV4-3 to TRBJ1-6; TRBD1 aligns across 7 bases. The CDR3 spans 16 residues. V trimming: 3 bases; J trimming: 4 bases; junction bases outside the gene matches: 6. From germline, CDR1 is LGHNA and CDR2 YSLEER.

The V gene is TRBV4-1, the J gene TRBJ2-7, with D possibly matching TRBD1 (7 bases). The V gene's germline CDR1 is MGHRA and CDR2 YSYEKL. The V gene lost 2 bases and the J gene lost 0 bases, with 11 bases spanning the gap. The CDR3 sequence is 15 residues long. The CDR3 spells CASSQRQGGSYEQYF. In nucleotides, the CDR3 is TGCGCCAGCAGCCAACGGCAGGGGGGCTCCTACGAGCAGTACTTC.

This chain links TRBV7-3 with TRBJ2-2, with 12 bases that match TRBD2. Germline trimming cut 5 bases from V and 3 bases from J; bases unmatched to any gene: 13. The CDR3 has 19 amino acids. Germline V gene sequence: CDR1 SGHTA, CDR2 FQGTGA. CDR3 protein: CASSPGLAGPTIDTGELFF. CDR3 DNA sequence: TGTGCCAGCAGCCCTGGACTAGCGGGGCCCACCATTGACACCGGGGAGCTGTTTTTT.